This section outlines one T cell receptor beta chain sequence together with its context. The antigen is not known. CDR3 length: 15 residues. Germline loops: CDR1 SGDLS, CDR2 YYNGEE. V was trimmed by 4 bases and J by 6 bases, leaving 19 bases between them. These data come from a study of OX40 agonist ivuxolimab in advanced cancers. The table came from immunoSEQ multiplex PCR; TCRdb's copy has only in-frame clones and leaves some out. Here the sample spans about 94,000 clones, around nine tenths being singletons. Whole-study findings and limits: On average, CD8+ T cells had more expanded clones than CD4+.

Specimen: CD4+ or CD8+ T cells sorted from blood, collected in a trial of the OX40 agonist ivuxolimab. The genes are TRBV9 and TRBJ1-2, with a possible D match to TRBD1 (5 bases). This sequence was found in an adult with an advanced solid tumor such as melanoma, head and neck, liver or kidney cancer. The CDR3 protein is CASSPGPARGDGYTF. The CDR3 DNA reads TGTGCCAGCAGCCCCGGGCCGGCGAGGGGCGATGGCTACACCTTC.